This TCR beta chain was profiled in a study of blood T cell repertoires in COVID-19. Only in-frame clones appear in the TCRdb table, and some are missing; sequencing was by immunoSEQ multiplex PCR. This sample has around 120,000 clones, with roughly 90% found just once. Per germline, CDR1 KGHSH and CDR2 LQKENI. The CDR3 loop spans 14 amino acids. Trimming took off 3 bases at V and 0 bases at J, with 8 bases between the two ends. Followed longitudinally, the Seattle patients had been enrolled during active infection. The clonotype comes from an older woman with COVID-19, enrolled during active disease. The sequenced material came from peripheral blood. V is TRBV18 and J is TRBJ1-1; D is perhaps TRBD1 (5 bases). CDR3 nucleotides: TGTGCCAGCTCACCGGCGGGACTGAACACTGAAGCTTTCTTT. It specifies CASSPAGLNTEAFF.